These 8 T cell receptor beta chains were sequenced from one sample in a study of control samples from healthy donors and cancer patients. Only in-frame clones appear in the TCRdb table, and some are missing; sequencing was by immunoSEQ multiplex PCR. The data hold 130,000 to 150,000 clones, with over 90% observed a single time. Sequencing was done on a sample of PBMCs. Receptors originate from a man in his sixties with colorectal cancer.

The rearrangement links TRBV28 to TRBJ2-7; 7 nucleotides match TRBD1. J was trimmed by 9 bases and V by 1 base; bases with no gene match: 12. From germline, CDR1 is MDHEN and CDR2 SYDVKM. The CDR3 spans 15 residues. The CDR3 spells CASSLFDRDGLGQYF. CDR3 DNA sequence: TGTGCCAGCAGTTTATTTGACAGGGATGGACTCGGGCAGTACTTC.

The rearrangement uses TRBV27 and TRBJ1-5; no firm D call. Trimming cost V 6 bases and J 6 bases, with 12 bases left between them. In germline, CDR1 is MNHEY, CDR2 SMNVEV (reference sequence). The CDR3 runs to 13 residues. The CDR3 region has the DNA TGTGCCAGCAGCTTTACGGCTAGTCAGCCCCAGCATTTT. Its translation: CASSFTASQPQHF.

The chain employs TRBV27 and TRBJ2-1, with D possibly TRBD1 on 7 matching bases. CDR3 length: 14 amino acids. Germline CDR1 MNHEY, CDR2 SMNVEV (reference sequence). V gave up 5 bases and J gave up 1 base, with 9 bases separating them. CDR3 coding DNA: TGTGCCAGCAGTCAGGGGGGATCCTACAATGAGCAGTTCTTC. It translates to CASSQGGSYNEQFF.

The rearrangement uses TRBV24-1 and TRBJ2-7; 7 nucleotides agree with TRBD1. Germline V gene lookup returns CDR1 KGHDR and CDR2 SFDVKD. This CDR3 is 14 amino acids long. The J segment lost 1 base and the V segment lost 3 bases, leaving 2 bases of the junction unmatched. The CDR3 spells CATSDPGQSYEQYF. CDR3 coding DNA: TGTGCCACCAGTGATCCGGGACAGTCCTACGAGCAGTACTTC.

CDR3 coding DNA: TGTGCCAGCAGTTACTCGGTCGGGAACACTGAAGCTTTCTTT. Amino acid sequence: CASSYSVGNTEAFF. The rearrangement joins TRBV6-2 or TRBV6-3 to TRBJ1-1, with unresolved D. CDR1 MNHEY and CDR2 SVGEGT come from the germline V gene. The V gene lost 0 bases and the J gene lost 1 base, with 6 bases spanning the gap. This CDR3 is 14 amino acids long.

The chain is built from TRBV7-9 and TRBJ1-4, with 11 bases matching TRBD1. V trimming: 5 bases; J trimming: 6 bases; junction bases outside the gene matches: 11. Germline values: CDR1 SEHNR, CDR2 FQNEAQ (reference sequence). CDR3 length: 17 residues. The CDR3 bases are TGTGCCAGCAGCCCCGGGACAGGGGGATCCCCCTATGAAAAACTGTTTTTT. Its protein is CASSPGTGGSPYEKLFF.

CDR3 loop: CASSQDTTDGRGGYTF. CDR3 DNA sequence: TGTGCCAGCAGCCAAGATACGACAGATGGTAGGGGAGGCTACACCTTC. The chain carries TRBV3-1 (or the pseudogene TRBV3-2) and TRBJ1-2, with TRBD1 as a possible D gene (5 bases). Germline V lookup: CDR1 LGHDT, CDR2 YNNKEL (reference sequence). Trimming took off 0 bases at V and 8 bases at J, with 19 bases between the two ends. The CDR3 spans 16 residues.

The J gene is TRBJ1-2, the V gene TRBV6-1; 8 nucleotides line up with TRBD1. The CDR3 spans 13 residues. Trimming took 1 base from V and 7 from J; bases not matched to a gene: 2. CDR1 MNHNS and CDR2 SASEGT come from the germline V gene. The CDR3: CASSEGTGSGYTF. Here the CDR3 DNA reads TGTGCCAGCAGTGAAGGGACAGGGAGTGGCTACACCTTC.